A single sample gave rise to the 22 T cell receptor beta chains below, sequenced in a study of T cells in Graves' hyperthyroidism and ophthalmopathy. From RNA transcripts, TCR beta CDR3 regions were amplified. The HTBI primer set was used in a first-round RT-PCR of the TCR CDR3. MiXCR, applied by TCRdb to the multiplex PCR reads, yields one record per CDR3 protein. The data show about 520,000 distinct CDR3 sequences, roughly 24% seen once. The sample was blood. The receptor source for this set is a woman aged 30 to 39 with Graves' ophthalmopathy.

This clonotype was observed many times. This chain links TRBV6-1 with TRBJ2-7, with 12 nucleotides matching TRBD2. Germline V gene lookup returns CDR1 MNHNS and CDR2 SASEGT. CDR3 length: 15 amino acids. The junction had 8 bases not matched to a gene; V was cut back by 4 bases and J by 7 bases. The chain's CDR3 is CASSASGGDPLEQYF. The CDR3 DNA reads as TGTGCCAGCAGTGCTAGCGGGGGGGACCCGTTAGAGCAGTACTTC.

This clonotype showed up many times. The chain has TRBV19 and TRBJ1-2; TRBD1 is a possible D gene (5 bases). The CDR3 has 15 amino acids. Germline V gene data show CDR1 as LNHDA and CDR2 as SQIVND (reference sequence). Between the trimmed V and J ends, which lost 7 bases and 1 base, there was a span of 16 bases. In nucleotides, the CDR3 is TGTGCCAGTACCAAGGCGGGGGTCGGTAACTATGGCTACACCTTC. Protein product: CASTKAGVGNYGYTF.

Concerning this clonotype itself: Its ends do not fully match the called genes, so a read error is possible. V and J are TRBV12-5 and TRBJ1-1; TRBD1 matches 7 bases. Germline CDR1 reads LGHNT; CDR2 reads FRNRAP. CDR3 length: 17 residues. The CDR3 here is CASGLVGGGIMNTKAFF. The CDR3 region has the DNA TGTGCTAGTGGTTTGGTAGGGGGCGGAATCATGAACACTAAAGCTTTCTTT.

Concerning this clonotype: This clone may be a read error of a much larger clone one base away. This chain connects TRBV4-2 to TRBJ2-7, with a tentative D call TRBD1 (5 bases). This CDR3 contains 14 residues. The germline gives CDR1 LGHNA, CDR2 YNFKEQ. V lost 1 base to trimming and J lost 3 bases, with 10 bases between them. CDR3 residues: CASSQGKGDYEQYF. CDR3 nucleotides: TGTGCCAGCAGCCAAGGGAAAGGGGACTACGAGCAGTACTTC.

This clonotype was counted many times. The chain has TRBV30 and TRBJ1-5, with D uncertain. The CDR3 totals 15 residues. In germline, CDR1 is GTSNPN, CDR2 SVGIG (reference sequence). Trimming stripped 2 bases from V and 6 bases from J, with 17 bases between. The CDR3 nucleotides read TGTGCCTGGAGTCAAAGGGATGTTAGGCGTCAGCCCCAGCATTTT. Amino acid sequence: CAWSQRDVRRQPQHF.

The table lists this clonotype with many counts. The CDR3 sequence: CASSDRNYGYTF. The CDR3 DNA reads as TGTGCCAGCAGTGACAGAAACTATGGCTACACCTTC. The J gene is TRBJ1-2, the V gene TRBV6-1; the D is unclear. The CDR3 length is 12 residues. V dropped 3 bases and J dropped 2 bases, with 4 bases sitting between them. Germline lookup yields CDR1 MNHNS and CDR2 SASEGT.

This clonotype was seen a few times. The chain links TRBV20-1 to TRBJ2-7; 8 bases are a match to TRBD2. The CDR3 loop spans 14 amino acids. V was clipped by 6 bases and J by 1 base; unmatched bases: 8. The germline CDR1 and CDR2 sequences are DFQATT and SNEGSKA (reference sequence). The CDR3 DNA is TGCAGTGCCTCGCGGGAGGAAAGGTCCTACGAGCAGTACTTC. This codes for CSASREERSYEQYF.

At least ten counts were recorded for this clonotype. The rearrangement links TRBV6-5 to TRBJ1-2; D may be TRBD1 (5 bases). This CDR3 region has 14 residues. Germline loops: CDR1 MNHEY, CDR2 SVGAGI. V gave up 2 bases and J gave up 5 bases, with 12 bases separating them. The CDR3 DNA follows: TGTGCCAGCAGTTACGGGCGGGACGCTTATGGCTACACCTTC. Protein product: CASSYGRDAYGYTF.

In this sample, this clonotype turned up many times. The chain combines TRBV6-2 or TRBV6-3 with TRBJ2-7, with 8 bases matching TRBD1. V gave up 9 bases and J gave up 2 bases; unmatched junction bases: 9. The germline V gene has CDR1 MNHEY and CDR2 SVGEGT. The CDR3 covers 14 residues. Written as DNA, the CDR3 is TGTGCCAGTGTTCGGGACAGGTTAACCTACGAGCAGTACTTC. It is translated as CASVRDRLTYEQYF.

The chain carries TRBV4-2 and TRBJ2-5; D gene unclear. V gave up 2 bases and J gave up 4 bases, with 5 bases separating them. Germline V lookup: CDR1 LGHNA, CDR2 YNFKEQ. The CDR3 covers 12 residues. The CDR3, as DNA: TGTGCCAGCAGCCAACTAGGAGAGACCCAGTACTTC. It codes for CASSQLGETQYF.

The chain carries TRBV20-1 and TRBJ1-1; TRBD1 matches at 8 bases. V gave up 8 bases and J gave up 4 bases; unmatched junction bases: 12. Germline V gene lookup returns CDR1 DFQATT and CDR2 SNEGSKA (reference sequence). The CDR3 totals 14 residues. CDR3 DNA sequence: TGCAGTTCGAATCAGGGGGCGCCCGGCACTGAAGCTTTCTTT. Translation gives CSSNQGAPGTEAFF.

This sequence joins TRBV5-5 and TRBJ1-1; TRBD1 is a possible D gene (5 bases). Germline V gene data show CDR1 as SGHKS and CDR2 as YYEKEE (reference sequence). The V end was cut by 1 base, the J end by 1 base, with 11 bases between. CDR3 size: 15 residues. The CDR3, as DNA: TGTGCCAGCAGCTTGTATGGGGGAGGGAACACTGAAGCTTTCTTT. Encoded protein: CASSLYGGGNTEAFF.

This clonotype was counted at least ten times. The chain recombines TRBV6-2 or TRBV6-3 with TRBJ2-2; 9 bases agree with TRBD1. J was trimmed by 3 bases and V by 2 bases; bases with no gene match: 7. From germline, CDR1 is MNHEY and CDR2 SVGEGT. The CDR3 spans 17 residues. Here the CDR3 DNA reads TGTGCCAGCAGTTACACCCGGGACAGGGCCGACACCGGGGAGCTGTTTTTT. Its protein product is CASSYTRDRADTGELFF.

The chain recombines TRBV6-2 or TRBV6-3 with TRBJ1-2; TRBD1 agrees at 7 bases. The CDR3 length is 14 residues. The trim removed 7 bases at V and 4 bases at J, leaving 9 bases unmatched. From germline, CDR1 is MNHEY and CDR2 SVGEGT. CDR3 protein: CASIASGQIYGYTF. CDR3 sequence (DNA): TGTGCCAGCATCGCATCGGGACAGATCTATGGCTACACCTTC.

The chain combines TRBV30 with TRBJ1-5; a possible D gene is TRBD1 (6 bases). The CDR3 length is 14 residues. The germline gives CDR1 GTSNPN, CDR2 SVGIG (reference sequence). V was pared by 1 base and J by 1 base, with 8 bases between. The CDR3 loop is CAWSAGQSNQPQHF. Here the CDR3 DNA reads TGTGCCTGGAGTGCAGGACAGAGCAATCAGCCCCAGCATTTT.

In its sample, this clonotype was seen a few times. The junction and the germline gene differ at one end; a read error may be behind it. The V call is TRBV7-7, the J call TRBJ2-5, with D possibly being TRBD1 (6 bases). Germline assignment: CDR1 SSHAT and CDR2 FNYEAQ (reference sequence). The CDR3 extends over 14 amino acids. The chain's CDR3 is CASSPHRAQETQYF. The CDR3 DNA reads as TGTGCTAGCAGCCCGCACAGGGCACAAGAGACCCAGTACTTC. Supplemented by reference TRBV7-7 and TRBJ2-5, the full variable domain reads GAGVSQSPRYKVTKRGQDVTLRCDPISSHATLYWYQQALGQGPEFLTYFNYEAQPDKSGLPSDRFSAERPEGSISTLTIQRTEQRDSAMYRCASSPHRAQETQYFGPGTRLLVL.

This clonotype showed up many times. CDR3 sequence (DNA): TGCAGTGCTAAGAGGGGCTTAGTCACCGGGGAGCTGTTTTTT. Its translation is CSAKRGLVTGELFF. The genes are TRBV20-1 and TRBJ2-2; either TRBD1 or TRBD2 may fit D (5 bases each). The V gene's germline CDR1 is DFQATT and CDR2 SNEGSKA (reference sequence). The CDR3 sequence is 14 residues long. V was shortened by 4 bases and J by 4 bases, with 13 bases between the two germline ends.

The table lists this clonotype with a few counts. This rearrangement joins TRBV11-2 to TRBJ2-7, with a weak D call TRBD2 (6 bases). The CDR3 loop spans 14 amino acids. V lost 5 bases and J lost 2, with 13 bases in between. Germline lookup yields CDR1 SGHAT and CDR2 FQNNGV. CDR3 in amino acids: CASSAMTRAYEQYF. The CDR3 nucleotides read TGTGCCAGCAGCGCCATGACTAGGGCCTACGAGCAGTACTTC.

There are many counts of this clonotype. V and J are TRBV27 and TRBJ1-2; no firm D call. This CDR3 is built from 14 residues. Germline V gene sequence: CDR1 MNHEY, CDR2 SMNVEV (reference sequence). V was shortened by 5 bases and J by 2 bases, with 12 bases between the two germline ends. DNA for the CDR3: TGTGCCAGCAGTCCTCGAGGCACCAACTATGGCTACACCTTC. Residues: CASSPRGTNYGYTF.

The chain uses TRBV11-1 and TRBJ1-1, with TRBD1 as a possible D gene (5 bases). The CDR3 is made up of 16 amino acids. Germline CDR1 SGHAT, CDR2 FQDESV (reference sequence). V dropped 4 bases and J dropped 6 bases, with 21 bases sitting between them. This CDR3 is CASSSLGTPGDPEAFF. In DNA, the CDR3 is TGTGCCAGCAGCTCACTCGGGACTCCCGGGGACCCTGAAGCTTTCTTT.

Only a few counts were recorded for this clonotype. J is TRBJ1-3 and V is TRBV12-3 or TRBV12-4; tentatively, D is TRBD1 (5 bases). The CDR3 totals 13 residues. The V gene lost 7 bases and the J gene lost 8 bases, with 15 bases spanning the gap. CDR3 region: CASTTPWGDTIYF. In DNA form, the CDR3 reads TGTGCCAGCACCACCCCGTGGGGGGACACCATATATTTT.

This clonotype was observed a few times. This rearrangement joins TRBV20-1 to TRBJ2-7; D not certain. CDR1 and CDR2 from the germline V gene are DFQATT and SNEGSKA (reference sequence). This CDR3 contains 13 residues. The V and J ends lost 4 bases and 3 bases respectively, with 13 bases between them. CDR3 amino acids: CSAKGHKNYEQYF. CDR3 in DNA: TGCAGTGCTAAGGGCCATAAAAACTACGAGCAGTACTTC.